This TCR beta chain appears in the sequencing data of a study of T cell changes during pregnancy in multiple sclerosis. This clone was observed a handful of times. V lost 10 bases to trimming and J lost 10 bases, with 13 bases between them. Germline V CDR1 and CDR2: MGHRA, YSYEKL. The CDR3 totals 11 residues. The assay was immunoSEQ multiplex PCR, and TCRdb's table has in-frame clones only and misses some. The data contain about 110,000 clones, approximately 93% of them singletons. The sequencing used peripheral blood, collected after pregnancy. This clonotype originated in a female donor with multiple sclerosis, enrolled in a pregnancy study. V is TRBV4-1 and J is TRBJ1-4; possibly TRBD1 for D (6 bases). The CDR3 sequence: CATGEGVKLFF. CDR3 DNA sequence: TGCGCCACTGGGGAGGGGGTAAAACTGTTTTTT.